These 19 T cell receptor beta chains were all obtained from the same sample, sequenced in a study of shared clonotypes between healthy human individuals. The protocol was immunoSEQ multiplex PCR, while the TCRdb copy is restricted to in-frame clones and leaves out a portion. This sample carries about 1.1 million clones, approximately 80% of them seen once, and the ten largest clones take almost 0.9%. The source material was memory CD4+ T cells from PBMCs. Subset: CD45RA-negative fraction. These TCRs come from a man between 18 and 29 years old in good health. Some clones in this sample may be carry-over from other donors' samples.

The CDR3 loop is CASSLGPKMETQYF. The CDR3 bases are TGTGCCAGCAGCTTGGGACCTAAAATGGAGACCCAGTACTTC. V and J are TRBV5-5 and TRBJ2-5; D not certain. V was shortened by 0 bases and J by 5 bases, with 11 bases between the two germline ends. The CDR3 has 14 amino acids. The V gene's germline CDR1 is SGHKS and CDR2 YYEKEE (reference sequence).

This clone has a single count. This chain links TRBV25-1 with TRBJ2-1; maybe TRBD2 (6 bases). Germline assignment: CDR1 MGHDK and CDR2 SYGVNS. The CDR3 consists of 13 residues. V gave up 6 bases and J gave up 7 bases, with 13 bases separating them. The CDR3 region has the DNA TGTGCCAGCAGCTTGGGGGGAACTAATGAGCAGTTCTTC. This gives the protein CASSLGGTNEQFF.

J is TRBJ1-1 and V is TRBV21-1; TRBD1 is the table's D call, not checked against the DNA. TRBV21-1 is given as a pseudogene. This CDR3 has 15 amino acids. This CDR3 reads CASSKIRDRGREAFF. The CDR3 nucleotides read TGTGCCAGCAGCAAAATCCGGGACAGGGGGAGAGAAGCTTTCTTT.

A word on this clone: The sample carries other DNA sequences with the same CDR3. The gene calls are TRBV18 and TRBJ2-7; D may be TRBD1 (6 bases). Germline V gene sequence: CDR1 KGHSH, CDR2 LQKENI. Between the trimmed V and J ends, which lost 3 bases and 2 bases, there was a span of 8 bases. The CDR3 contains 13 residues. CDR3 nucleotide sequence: TGTGCCAGCTCACCGGGGACAACCTACGAGCAGTACTTC. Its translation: CASSPGTTYEQYF.

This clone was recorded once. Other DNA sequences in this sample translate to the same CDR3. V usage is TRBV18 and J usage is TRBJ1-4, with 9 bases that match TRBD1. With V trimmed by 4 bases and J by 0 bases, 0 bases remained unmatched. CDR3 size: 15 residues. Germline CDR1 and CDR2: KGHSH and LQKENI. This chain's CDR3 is CASSRDRATNEKLFF. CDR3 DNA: TGTGCCAGCTCACGGGACAGGGCAACTAATGAAAAACTGTTTTTT.

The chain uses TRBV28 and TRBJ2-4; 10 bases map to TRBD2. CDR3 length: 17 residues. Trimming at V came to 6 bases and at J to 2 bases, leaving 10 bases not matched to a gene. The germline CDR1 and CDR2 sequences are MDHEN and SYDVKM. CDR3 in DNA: TGTGCCAGCAGGCTAGCGGGAGTGGCTTCGTCCAAAAACATTCAGTACTTC. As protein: CASRLAGVASSKNIQYF. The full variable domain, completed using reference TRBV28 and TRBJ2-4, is DVKVTQSSRYLVKRTGEKVFLECVQDMDHENMFWYRQDPGLGLRLIYFSYDVKMKEKGDIPEGYSVSREKKERFSLILESASTNQTSMYLCASRLAGVASSKNIQYFGAGTRLSVL.

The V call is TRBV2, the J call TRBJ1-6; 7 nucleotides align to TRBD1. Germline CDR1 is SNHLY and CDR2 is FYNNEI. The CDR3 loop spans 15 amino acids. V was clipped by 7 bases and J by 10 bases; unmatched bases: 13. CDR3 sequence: CASTPRGQGDSPLHF. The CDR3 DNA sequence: TGTGCCAGCACTCCAAGGGGGCAGGGGGACTCACCCCTCCACTTT. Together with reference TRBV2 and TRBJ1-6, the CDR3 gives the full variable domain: EPEVTQTPSHQVTQMGQEVILRCVPISNHLYFYWYRQILGQKVEFLVSFYNNEISEKSEIFDDQFSVERPDGSNFTLKIRSTKLEDSAMYFCASTPRGQGDSPLHFGNGTRLTVT.

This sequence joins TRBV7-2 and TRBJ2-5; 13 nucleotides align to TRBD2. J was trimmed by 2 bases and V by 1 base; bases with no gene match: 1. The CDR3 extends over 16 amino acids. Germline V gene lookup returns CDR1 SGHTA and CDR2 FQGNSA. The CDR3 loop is CASSLGTSGGQETQYF. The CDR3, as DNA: TGTGCCAGCAGCTTAGGGACTAGCGGGGGACAAGAGACCCAGTACTTC.

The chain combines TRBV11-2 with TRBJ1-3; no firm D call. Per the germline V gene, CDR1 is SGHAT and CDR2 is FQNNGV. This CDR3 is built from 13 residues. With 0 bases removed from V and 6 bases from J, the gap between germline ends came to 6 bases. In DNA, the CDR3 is TGTGCCAGCAGCTTAGACTCCGTAAACACCATATATTTT. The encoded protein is CASSLDSVNTIYF.

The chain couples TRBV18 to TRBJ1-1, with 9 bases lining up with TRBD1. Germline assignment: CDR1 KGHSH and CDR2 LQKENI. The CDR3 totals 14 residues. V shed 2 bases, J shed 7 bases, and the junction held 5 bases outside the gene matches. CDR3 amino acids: CASSPGTGRGEAFF. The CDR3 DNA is TGTGCCAGCTCACCAGGGACAGGGCGAGGTGAAGCTTTCTTT.

CDR3 residues: CASSYGGGNTEAFF. The CDR3 region has the DNA TGTGCCAGCAGTTACGGGGGCGGGAACACTGAAGCTTTCTTT. This chain connects TRBV6-6 to TRBJ1-1, with D maybe TRBD1 (6 bases). Germline CDR1 and CDR2: MNHNY and SVGAGI (reference sequence). Deletions cut 2 bases from V and 1 base from J, with 8 bases between. The length of the CDR3 is 14 residues.

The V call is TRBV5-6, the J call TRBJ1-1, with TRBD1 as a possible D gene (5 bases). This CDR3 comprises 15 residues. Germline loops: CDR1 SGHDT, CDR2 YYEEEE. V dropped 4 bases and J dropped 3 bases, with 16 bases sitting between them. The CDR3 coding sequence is TGTGCCAGCAGCCTGCAACGGGTCAGGGACACTGAAGCTTTCTTT. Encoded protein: CASSLQRVRDTEAFF.

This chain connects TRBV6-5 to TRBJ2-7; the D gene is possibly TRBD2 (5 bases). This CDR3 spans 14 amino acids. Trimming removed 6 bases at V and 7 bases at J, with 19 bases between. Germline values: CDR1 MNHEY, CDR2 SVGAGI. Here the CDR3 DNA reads TGTGCCAGCAGGAGTTACGGGAACCGCCATGAGCAGTACTTC. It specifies CASRSYGNRHEQYF.

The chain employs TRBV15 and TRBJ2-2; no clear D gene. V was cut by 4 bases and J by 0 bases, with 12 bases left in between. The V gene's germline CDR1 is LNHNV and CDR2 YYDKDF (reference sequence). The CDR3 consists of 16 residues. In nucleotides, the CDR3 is TGTGCCACCAGCAAGGGCAGCGTCACGAACACCGGGGAGCTGTTTTTT. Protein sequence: CATSKGSVTNTGELFF.

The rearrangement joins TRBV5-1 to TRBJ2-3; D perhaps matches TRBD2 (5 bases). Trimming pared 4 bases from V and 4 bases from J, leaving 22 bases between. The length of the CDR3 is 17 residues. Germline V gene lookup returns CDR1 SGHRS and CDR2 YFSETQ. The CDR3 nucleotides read TGCGCCAGCAGCCCGGCCCCAGCGCCGGGAACCCCAGATACGCAGTATTTT. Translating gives CASSPAPAPGTPDTQYF.

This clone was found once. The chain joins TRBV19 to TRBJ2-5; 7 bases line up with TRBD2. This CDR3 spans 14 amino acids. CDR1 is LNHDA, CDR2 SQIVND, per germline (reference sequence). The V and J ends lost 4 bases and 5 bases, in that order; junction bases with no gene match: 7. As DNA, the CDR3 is TGTGCCAGTAGTACCAGCGGGATAGGGGAGACCCAGTACTTC. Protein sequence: CASSTSGIGETQYF.

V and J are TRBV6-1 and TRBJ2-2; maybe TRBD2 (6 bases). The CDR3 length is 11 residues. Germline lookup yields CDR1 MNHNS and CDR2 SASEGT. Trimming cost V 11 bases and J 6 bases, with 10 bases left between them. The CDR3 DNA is TGTGCCTCATCTAGCGCCGGGGAGCTGTTTTTT. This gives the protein CASSSAGELFF.

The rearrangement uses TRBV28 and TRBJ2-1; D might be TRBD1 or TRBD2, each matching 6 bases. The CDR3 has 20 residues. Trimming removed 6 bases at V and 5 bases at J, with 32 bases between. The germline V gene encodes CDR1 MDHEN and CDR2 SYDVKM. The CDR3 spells CASSSISPFLGGEGNNEQFF. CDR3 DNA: TGTGCCAGCAGCTCTATATCGCCCTTTCTCGGGGGCGAAGGTAACAATGAGCAGTTCTTC.

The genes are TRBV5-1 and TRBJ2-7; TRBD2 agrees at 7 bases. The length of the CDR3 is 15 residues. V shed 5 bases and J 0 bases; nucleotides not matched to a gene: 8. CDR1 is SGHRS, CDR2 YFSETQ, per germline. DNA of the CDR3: TGCGCCAGCAGGGATAGCGGGTCCTACTCCTACGAGCAGTACTTC. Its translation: CASRDSGSYSYEQYF.